The 15 T cell receptor beta chains presented below share a single source sample, sequenced in a study of blood T cells in healthy people across ages. Primers used in a second PCR of about 6 to 12 cycles were a sample-barcoded 5' primer and a J-beta primer mix. TCRdb ran MiXCR on the 5' RACE reads and lists one entry per CDR3 protein. Here the sample spans 750,000 to 950,000 distinct CDR3 sequences, almost 30% being singletons. This sample was also put to use in a study of T cells of mothers and their children.

The specimen sequenced was blood. The receptors were sampled from a woman in her thirties or forties in good health.

The chain employs TRBV20-1 and TRBJ1-1; no clear D gene. This CDR3 region has 14 residues. Trimming left V 0 bases short and J 4 bases short, with 12 bases between. Germline V gives CDR1 DFQATT, CDR2 SNEGSKA (reference sequence). Written as DNA, the CDR3 is TGCAGTGCTAGAGATCTTAGGGCAGTCACTGAAGCTTTCTTT. It encodes CSARDLRAVTEAFF.

This clonotype was detected ten times or more. The CDR3 DNA follows: TGTGCCAGCAGCTTCAAGGAAGGTGGGGCCAACGTCCTGACTTTC. Translating gives CASSFKEGGANVLTF. The rearrangement links TRBV7-6 to TRBJ2-6; D is uncertain. Trimming cost V 3 bases and J 3 bases, with 9 bases left between them. Germline lookup yields CDR1 SGHVS and CDR2 FNYEAQ. The CDR3 runs 15 residues.

This clonotype has a handful of counts. The chain joins TRBV20-1 to TRBJ2-7; TRBD1 aligns across 7 bases. This CDR3 region has 12 residues. V lost 6 bases, J lost 3 bases, and 5 bases stayed unmatched. Germline CDR1 and CDR2: DFQATT and SNEGSKA (reference sequence). This CDR3 is CSAAGTVYEQYF. In DNA, the CDR3 is TGCAGTGCCGCCGGGACAGTCTACGAGCAGTACTTC.

The V call is TRBV7-6, the J call TRBJ1-1, with TRBD1 matching 9 bases. V lost 1 base and J lost 3; bases outside the gene matches: 9. CDR3 length: 17 amino acids. Germline V gives CDR1 SGHVS, CDR2 FNYEAQ. In DNA form, the CDR3 reads TGTGCCAGCAGCTTAGTGCCCGGACAGGGGACGGACACTGAAGCTTTCTTT. The encoded protein is CASSLVPGQGTDTEAFF. The full variable domain, rest sourced from reference TRBV7-6 and TRBJ1-1, is GAGVSQSPRYKVTKRGQDVALRCDPISGHVSLYWYRQALGQGPEFLTYFNYEAQQDKSGLPNDRFSAERPEGSISTLTIQRTEQRDSAMYRCASSLVPGQGTDTEAFFGQGTRLTVV.

V usage is TRBV3-1 and J usage is TRBJ1-2, with D possibly matching TRBD1 (5 bases). Trimming shortened V by 0 bases and J by 2 bases, and 16 bases separated the two germline ends. Germline V gives CDR1 LGHDT, CDR2 YNNKEL (reference sequence). This CDR3 has 17 residues. CDR3 bases: TGTGCCAGCAGCCAAGATGGGTCTGGGGGGATAAACTATGGCTACACCTTC. Translated: CASSQDGSGGINYGYTF. The complete variable domain, with remaining parts taken from reference TRBV3-1 and TRBJ1-2, reads DTAVSQTPKYLVTQMGNDKSIKCEQNLGHDTMYWYKQDSKKFLKIMFSYNNKELIINETVPNRFSPKSPDKAHLNLHINSLELGDSAVYFCASSQDGSGGINYGYTFGSGTRLTVV.

The chain carries TRBV10-2 and TRBJ2-1; D gene uncertain. Trimming removed 1 base at V and 5 bases at J, with 12 bases between. CDR1 and CDR2 (germline): WSHSY, SAAADI. The length of the CDR3 is 15 residues. The CDR3 sequence is CASSELGKHNNEQFF. The DNA of the CDR3 is TGCGCCAGCAGTGAGTTGGGGAAACACAACAATGAGCAGTTCTTC.

V and J are TRBV20-1 and TRBJ2-7; 8 nucleotides align to TRBD2. CDR3 length: 13 amino acids. CDR1 and CDR2 (germline): DFQATT, SNEGSKA (reference sequence). J gave up 7 bases and V 2 bases, and 7 bases lay outside the gene matches. Written as DNA, the CDR3 is TGCAGTGCTAGAACGGGGGGGCCGCGGGAGCAGTACTTC. Its translation: CSARTGGPREQYF.

The rearrangement joins TRBV27 to TRBJ2-7, with D unclear. In germline, CDR1 is MNHEY, CDR2 SMNVEV (reference sequence). The CDR3 consists of 16 residues. The V end lost 3 bases, the J end lost 6 bases, and 21 bases lay between the germline ends. The CDR3 here is CASSFGDRAPNGEQYF. Here the CDR3 DNA reads TGTGCCAGCAGTTTTGGGGATAGAGCCCCTAACGGCGAGCAGTACTTC.

This rearrangement joins TRBV6-2 or TRBV6-3 to TRBJ2-1; D is unclear. This CDR3 contains 13 residues. The germline CDR1 and CDR2 sequences are MNHEY and SVGEGT. The V end was cut by 6 bases, the J end by 3 bases, with 9 bases between. CDR3 in DNA: TGTGCCAGCAGAAGGACGGACTACAATGAGCAGTTCTTC. Protein sequence: CASRRTDYNEQFF.

In its sample, this clonotype was seen a few times. This chain connects TRBV27 to TRBJ1-2; D remains unclear. With 5 bases removed from V and 0 bases from J, the gap between germline ends came to 16 bases. The germline CDR1 and CDR2 sequences are MNHEY and SMNVEV (reference sequence). The CDR3 is made up of 16 amino acids. CDR3 bases: TGTGCCAGCAGTGCTCATATAGAGAAATCTAACTATGGCTACACCTTC. As protein: CASSAHIEKSNYGYTF.

This chain joins TRBV7-2 and TRBJ2-7, with unresolved D. The CDR3 length is 13 residues. The V and J ends lost 5 bases and 3 bases respectively, with 11 bases between them. Germline CDR1 and CDR2: SGHTA and FQGNSA. CDR3 protein: CASSLTRLYEQYF. CDR3 bases: TGTGCCAGCAGCCTTACGCGCCTCTACGAGCAGTACTTC.

This clonotype appeared many times. The CDR3: CASSLEAGKKFF. The CDR3 coding sequence is TGTGCCAGCAGCTTAGAGGCGGGAAAGAAGTTCTTC. The V call is TRBV7-3, the J call TRBJ2-1; D may be TRBD2 (6 bases). This CDR3 has 12 amino acids. Germline assignment: CDR1 SGHTA and CDR2 FQGTGA. V lost 2 bases to trimming and J lost 14 bases, with 13 bases between them.

V usage is TRBV15 and J usage is TRBJ1-2; TRBD1 might be the D (6 bases). Germline values: CDR1 LNHNV, CDR2 YYDKDF (reference sequence). CDR3 size: 14 residues. With 5 bases removed from V and 2 bases from J, the gap between germline ends came to 12 bases. CDR3 amino acids: CATSWGQGNYGYTF. CDR3 bases: TGTGCCACCAGCTGGGGGCAGGGGAACTATGGCTACACCTTC.

The chain is built from TRBV9 and TRBJ1-5; D call uncertain. The CDR3 contains 15 residues. Per germline, CDR1 SGDLS and CDR2 YYNGEE. Trimming shortened V by 0 bases and J by 4 bases, and 11 bases separated the two germline ends. CDR3 residues: CASSVDPTANQPQHF. CDR3 in DNA: TGTGCCAGCAGCGTAGATCCCACGGCAAATCAGCCCCAGCATTTT.

Comment on this clonotype: This may come from a read error, since a much larger clone is one base off. The chain is built from TRBV4-1 and TRBJ2-7; D possibly matches TRBD1 or TRBD2 (5 bases each). V lost 0 bases, J lost 6 bases, and 21 bases lay in between. The CDR3 is 17 residues long. Germline V gives CDR1 MGHRA, CDR2 YSYEKL. Written as DNA, the CDR3 is TGCGCCAGCAGCCAAGATGACCAGGCCGTTCGGGGACGCGAGCAGTACTTC. This sequence encodes CASSQDDQAVRGREQYF.